This record looks at one T cell receptor beta chain sequence and its context. Libraries were prepared by immunoSEQ multiplex PCR; TCRdb keeps only in-frame clonotypes and omits some of them. The sample has tens of thousands of clones, approximately 90% seen once; the top ten hold 1.3%. Blood draws occurred at baseline, cycle 4 day 1, and cycle 7 day 1. The data belong to a study of OX40 agonist ivuxolimab in advanced cancers. CDR1 and CDR2 from the germline V gene are SGHRS and YFSETQ. The V gene lost 4 bases and the J gene lost 2 bases, with 12 bases spanning the gap. The CDR3 loop spans 14 amino acids.

Specimen: CD4+ or CD8+ T cells sorted from blood, collected in a trial of the OX40 agonist ivuxolimab. The V gene is TRBV5-1, the J gene TRBJ1-1, with D possibly TRBD1 on 6 matching bases. This TCR was recovered from an adult with an advanced solid tumor such as melanoma, head and neck, liver or kidney cancer. CDR3 sequence reads: CASSPGGANTEAFF. The CDR3 DNA is TGCGCCAGCAGCCCGGGGGGGGCAAACACTGAAGCTTTCTTT.